This T cell receptor beta chain was obtained from a study of blood T cell repertoires in COVID-19. The CDR3 loop spans 16 amino acids. CDR1 SGHRS and CDR2 YFSETQ come from the germline V gene. V shed 0 bases, J shed 0 bases, and the junction held 3 bases outside the gene matches. The study counted Cohort 3 donors as recovered given two negative PCRs, clearance, or symptom resolution. How the authors handled the data: Reference gene primer amplification in the assay estimated nucleated cell counts. The table came from immunoSEQ multiplex PCR; TCRdb's copy has only in-frame clones and leaves some out. V and J calls plus clone size are reproduced from that table; the DNA served to infer D and trimming. The repertoire holds about 440,000 clones, with 90% as singletons.

Sequencing was performed on PBMCs or T cells enriched from blood (not recorded which). V and J are TRBV5-1 and TRBJ1-1; 9 bases fit TRBD1. This TCR derives from a man younger than 35 who had recovered from COVID-19. CDR3 in amino acids: CASSLEGTGLNTEAFF. The CDR3 region has the DNA TGCGCCAGCAGCTTGGAGGGGACAGGGTTGAACACTGAAGCTTTCTTT.